This T cell receptor beta chain was obtained from a study of blood T cell repertoires in COVID-19. With respect to this clone: This sample also contains other DNA sequences that code for the same CDR3.

Per the authors' pipeline: Amplified reference gene primers provided the basis for estimating nucleated cell counts. TCRdb's table, derived via immunoSEQ multiplex PCR, lists solely in-frame clones and lacks some. Clonal size and the V and J genes are those of that table, whereas D and trimming came from the DNA. The sample includes about 100,000 clones, 85% of them seen just once. Specimen: peripheral blood. The sequence was collected from a woman between 65 and 79 years old with active or convalescent COVID-19.

This CDR3 reads CASSPGLLNEQFF. The DNA for the CDR3 is TGTGCCAGCTCCCCGGGACTCCTTAATGAGCAGTTCTTC. The gene calls are TRBV18 and TRBJ2-1, with D possibly matching TRBD2 (6 bases). The CDR3 is made up of 13 amino acids. Looked up from germline, CDR1 is KGHSH and CDR2 is LQKENI. V gave up 6 bases and J gave up 7 bases, with 13 bases separating them.